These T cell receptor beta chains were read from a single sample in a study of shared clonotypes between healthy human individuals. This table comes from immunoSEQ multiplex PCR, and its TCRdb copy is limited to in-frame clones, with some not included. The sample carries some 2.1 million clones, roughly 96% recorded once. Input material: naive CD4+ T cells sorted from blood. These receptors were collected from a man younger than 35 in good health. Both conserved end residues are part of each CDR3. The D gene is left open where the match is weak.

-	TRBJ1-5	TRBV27	CASSQFRGSNQPQHF	TGTGCCAGCAGTCAATTTCGGGGGAGCAATCAGCCCCAGCATTTT
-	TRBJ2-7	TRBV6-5	CASSYEQVGKQYF	TGTGCCAGCAGTTACGAGCAGGTCGGGAAGCAGTACTTC
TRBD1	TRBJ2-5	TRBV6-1	CASSEGASGGWKETQYF	TGTGCCAGCAGTGAGGGAGCGTCAGGGGGCTGGAAAGAGACCCAGTACTTC
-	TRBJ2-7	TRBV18	CASSLPGLWDEQYF	TGTGCCAGCTCACTGCCGGGTTTATGGGACGAGCAGTACTTC
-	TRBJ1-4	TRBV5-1	CASSTGADRGELFF	TGCGCCAGCAGCACCGGAGCAGACCGAGGGGAACTGTTTTTT
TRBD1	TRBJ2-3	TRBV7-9	CASSLGVLRQGTDTQYF	TGTGCCAGCAGCTTAGGGGTTTTGAGACAGGGCACGGATACGCAGTATTTT
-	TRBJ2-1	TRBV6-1	CASLPGARDEQFF	TGTGCCAGCCTGCCTGGAGCACGCGATGAGCAGTTCTTC
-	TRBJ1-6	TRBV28	CASSGTIYNSPLHF	TGTGCCAGCAGCGGGACAATCTATAATTCACCCCTCCACTTT
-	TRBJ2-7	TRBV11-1	CASSLIDSSYEQYF	TGTGCCAGCAGCTTAATCGACTCCTCCTACGAGCAGTACTTC
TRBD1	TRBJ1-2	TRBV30	CASRLLTGGNGYTF	TGTGCCAGTAGGCTTCTGACAGGGGGCAATGGCTACACCTTC
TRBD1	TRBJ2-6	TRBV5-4	CASRIGQGLSGANVLTF	TGTGCCAGCAGGATTGGACAGGGCCTTTCTGGGGCCAACGTCCTGACTTTC
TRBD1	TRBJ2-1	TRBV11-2	CASSPRTGTYNEQFF	TGTGCCAGCAGCCCGAGGACAGGAACTTACAATGAGCAGTTCTTC
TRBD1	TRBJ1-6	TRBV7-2	CASSPRDRGDSPLHF	TGTGCCAGCAGCCCGCGGGACAGGGGTGATTCACCCCTCCACTTT
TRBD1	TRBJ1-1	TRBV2	CASRRQGWNTEAFF	TGTGCCAGCAGGCGACAGGGGTGGAACACTGAAGCTTTCTTT
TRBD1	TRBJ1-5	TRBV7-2	CASSPGTVISNQPQHF	TGTGCCAGCAGCCCAGGGACAGTGATTAGCAATCAGCCCCAGCATTTT
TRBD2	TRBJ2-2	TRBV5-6	CASSLGTSRFVGELFF	TGTGCCAGCAGCTTGGGGACTAGCCGTTTCGTCGGGGAGCTGTTTTTT
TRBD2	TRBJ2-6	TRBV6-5	CATKTGGTGANVLTF	TGTGCCACCAAAACGGGAGGGACCGGGGCCAACGTCCTGACTTTC
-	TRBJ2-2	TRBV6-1	CASSGLNTGELFF	TGTGCCAGCAGTGGGCTGAACACCGGGGAGCTGTTTTTT
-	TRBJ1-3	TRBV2	CASRQGSSSGNTIYF	TGTGCCAGCAGACAGGGATCAAGCTCTGGAAACACCATATATTTT
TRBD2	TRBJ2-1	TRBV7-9	CASSLVSGRAANNEQFF	TGTGCCAGCAGCTTAGTAAGCGGGAGGGCCGCTAACAATGAGCAGTTCTTC
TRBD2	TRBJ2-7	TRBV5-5	CASSFGGRVSEQYF	TGTGCCAGCAGCTTTGGCGGGAGGGTTAGTGAGCAGTACTTC
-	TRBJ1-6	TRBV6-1	CATTWGLDSPLHF	TGTGCCACCACTTGGGGTCTAGATTCACCCCTCCACTTT
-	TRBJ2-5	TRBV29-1	CSVDGNVEETQYF	TGCAGCGTTGACGGTAACGTAGAAGAGACCCAGTACTTC
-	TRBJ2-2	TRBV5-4	CASSFGHSNTGELFF	TGTGCCAGCAGCTTTGGGCACTCGAACACCGGGGAGCTGTTTTTT
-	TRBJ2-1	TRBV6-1	CASSEVLRGSYNEQFF	TGTGCCAGCAGTGAAGTATTACGGGGGTCCTACAATGAGCAGTTCTTC
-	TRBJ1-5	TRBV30	CAWSVGGGNQPQHF	TGTGCCTGGAGTGTCGGCGGCGGGAATCAGCCCCAGCATTTT
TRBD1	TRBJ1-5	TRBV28	CASSGQGQGTNQPQHF	TGTGCCAGCAGTGGCCAGGGACAGGGTACCAATCAGCCCCAGCATTTT
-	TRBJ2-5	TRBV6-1	CASRGGEGTQYF	TGTGCCAGCAGAGGGGGTGAAGGGACCCAGTACTTC
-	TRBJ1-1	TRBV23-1	CASSLGETRNTEAFF	TGCGCCAGCAGTCTGGGGGAGACGAGGAACACTGAAGCTTTCTTT